The sequence of this TCR beta chain was determined in a study of STAT5B mutations in CD4+ large granular lymphocyte leukemia. General study findings and limits: 8/27 top patient clones versus 2/35 control clones were TRBV06-family.

Data came from immunoSEQ multiplex PCR; TCRdb stores just in-frame clones and leaves some out. The data contain just over 40,000 clones, about four fifths of them singletons. Comments on this clone: The antigen is not known.

Buffy coats from healthy blood donors served as controls. Trimming took off 11 bases at V and 0 bases at J, with 14 bases between the two ends. CDR3 length equals 15 residues. Germline lookup yields CDR1 SGHAT and CDR2 FQNNGV. This chain joins TRBV11-2 and TRBJ1-6; D is perhaps TRBD1 (5 bases). Sequencing input: CD4+ T cells from blood buffy coats. The sequence derives from a human donor in good health. The CDR3, as DNA: TGTGCCTCTCAGCAGGGTGGCTCCTATAATTCACCCCTCCACTTT. As protein: CASQQGGSYNSPLHF.